The source of this T cell receptor (beta chain) is a study of cytomegalovirus exposure and HLA in healthy donors. The CDR3 extends over 17 amino acids. J was trimmed by 1 base and V by 6 bases; bases with no gene match: 5. Germline assignment: CDR1 SNHLY and CDR2 FYNNEI. Primers included in the PCR were 60 Vbeta and 13 Jbeta primers. Profiling relied on immunoSEQ multiplex PCR, and the TCRdb table lists in-frame clones only, not all of them. Here the sample spans about 140,000 clones, about 8.9% being singletons. The sequence came from a man in his forties or fifties in good health and CMV-seronegative. The sequenced material came from PBMCs. The V call is TRBV2, the J call TRBJ2-6, with 11 bases identical to TRBD1. CDR3 nucleotide sequence: TGTGCCAGCAGACGGACAGGGGGCGCGTCTGGGGCCAACGTCCTGACTTTC. This gives the protein CASRRTGGASGANVLTF.